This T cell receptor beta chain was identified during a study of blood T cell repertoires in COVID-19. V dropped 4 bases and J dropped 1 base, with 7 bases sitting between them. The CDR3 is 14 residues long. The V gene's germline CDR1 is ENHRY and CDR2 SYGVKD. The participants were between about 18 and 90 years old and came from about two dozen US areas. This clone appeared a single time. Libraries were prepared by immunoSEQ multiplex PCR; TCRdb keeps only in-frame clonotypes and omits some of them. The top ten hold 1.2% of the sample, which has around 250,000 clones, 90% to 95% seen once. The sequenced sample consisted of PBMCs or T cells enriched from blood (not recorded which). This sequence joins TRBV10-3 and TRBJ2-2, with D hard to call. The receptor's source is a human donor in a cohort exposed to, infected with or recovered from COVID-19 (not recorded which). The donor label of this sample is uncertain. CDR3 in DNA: TGTGCCATCAGTGCTACAGAGAACACCGGGGAGCTGTTTTTT. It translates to CAISATENTGELFF.